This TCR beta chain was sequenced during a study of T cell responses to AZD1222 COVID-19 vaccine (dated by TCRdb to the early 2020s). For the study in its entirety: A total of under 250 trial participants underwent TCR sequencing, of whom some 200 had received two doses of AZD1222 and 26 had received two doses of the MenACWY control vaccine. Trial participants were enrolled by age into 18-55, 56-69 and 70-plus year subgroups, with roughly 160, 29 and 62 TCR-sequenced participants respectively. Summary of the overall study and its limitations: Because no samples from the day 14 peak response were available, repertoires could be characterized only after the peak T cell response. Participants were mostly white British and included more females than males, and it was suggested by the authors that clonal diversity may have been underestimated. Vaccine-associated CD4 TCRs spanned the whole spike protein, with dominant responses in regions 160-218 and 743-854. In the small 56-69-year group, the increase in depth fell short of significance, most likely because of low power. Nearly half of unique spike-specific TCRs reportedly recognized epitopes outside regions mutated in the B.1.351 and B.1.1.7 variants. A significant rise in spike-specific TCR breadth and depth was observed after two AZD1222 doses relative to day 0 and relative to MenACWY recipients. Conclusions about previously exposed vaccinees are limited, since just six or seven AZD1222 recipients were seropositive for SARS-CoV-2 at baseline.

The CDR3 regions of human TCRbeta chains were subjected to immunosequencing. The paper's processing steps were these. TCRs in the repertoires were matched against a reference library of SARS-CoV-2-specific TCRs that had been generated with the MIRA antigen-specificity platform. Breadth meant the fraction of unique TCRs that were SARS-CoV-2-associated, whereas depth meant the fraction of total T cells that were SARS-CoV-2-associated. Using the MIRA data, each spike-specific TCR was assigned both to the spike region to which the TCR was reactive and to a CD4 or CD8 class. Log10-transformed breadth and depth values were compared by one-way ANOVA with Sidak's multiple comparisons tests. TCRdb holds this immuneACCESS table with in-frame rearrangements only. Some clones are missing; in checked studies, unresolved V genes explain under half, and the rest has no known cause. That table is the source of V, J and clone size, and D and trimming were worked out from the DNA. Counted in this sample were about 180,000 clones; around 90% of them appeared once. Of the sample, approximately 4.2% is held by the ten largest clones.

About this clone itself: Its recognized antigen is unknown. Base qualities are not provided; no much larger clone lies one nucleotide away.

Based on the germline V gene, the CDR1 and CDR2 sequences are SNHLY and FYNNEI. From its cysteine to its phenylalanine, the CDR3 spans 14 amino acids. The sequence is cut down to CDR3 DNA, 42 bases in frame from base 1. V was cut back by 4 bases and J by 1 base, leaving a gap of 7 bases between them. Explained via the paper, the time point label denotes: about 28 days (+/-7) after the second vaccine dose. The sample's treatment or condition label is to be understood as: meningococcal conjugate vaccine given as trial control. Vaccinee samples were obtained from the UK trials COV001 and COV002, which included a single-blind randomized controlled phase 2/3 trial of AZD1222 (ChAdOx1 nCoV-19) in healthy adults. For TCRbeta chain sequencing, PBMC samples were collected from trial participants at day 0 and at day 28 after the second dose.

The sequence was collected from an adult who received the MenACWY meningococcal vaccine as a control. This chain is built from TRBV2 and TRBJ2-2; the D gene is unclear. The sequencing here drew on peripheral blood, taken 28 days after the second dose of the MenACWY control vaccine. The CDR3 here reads CASSVPRNTGELFF. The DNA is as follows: TGTGCCAGCAGTGTTCCCAGGAACACCGGGGAGCTGTTTTTT.